The T cell receptor (beta chain) under discussion was sequenced for a study of breast tumors, draining lymph nodes, adjacent tissues. Overall study results and limits: Luminal-like breast cancer showed significantly greater tumor-nontumor repertoire similarity than basal-like breast cancer did. The lymph node origin of tumor T cells was framed as consistent with a hypothesis, not demonstrated.

TCRdb re-derived calls from the multiplex PCR reads in MiXCR, one entry per CDR3 protein. In the table there are 190,000 or so distinct CDR3 sequences, 31% of which are singletons. Comment on this clonotype: What it binds is not known.

Axillary draining lymph nodes of breast cancer patients supplied the node samples. The V end lost 2 bases, the J end lost 2 bases, and 10 bases lay between the germline ends. The CDR3 sequence is 14 residues long. Germline lookup yields CDR1 SGHAT and CDR2 FQNNGV. The receptor was isolated from a female donor with breast cancer. Some clones in this sample may be carry-over from other donors' samples. The genes are TRBV11-2 and TRBJ2-7, with D maybe TRBD2 (5 bases). The sample was axillary lymph node tissue. The CDR3 protein is CASSLSDLAYEQYF. CDR3 DNA sequence: TGTGCCAGCAGCTTATCGGACTTAGCCTACGAGCAGTACTTC.